This T cell receptor (beta chain) was retrieved from a study of cytomegalovirus exposure and HLA in healthy donors. In the PCR, 60 Vbeta and 13 Jbeta primers were used. Produced via immunoSEQ multiplex PCR; TCRdb's table is partial and in-frame only. This sample has some 160,000 clones, with 81% found just once. Findings of the study overall: Other equally common chains were less clonally expanded than HLA-associated TCR beta chains, a later analysis showed. Reportedly, HLA-A and HLA-B alleles of most subjects were accurately predicted from TCR beta.

As for this clone: Its target is not known. One end of the junction fails to match germline, which may point to a read error.

CDR1 and CDR2 from the germline V gene are SSHAT and FNYEAQ (reference sequence). The CDR3 totals 15 residues. Sequencing used PBMCs. V is TRBV7-7 and J is TRBJ2-7, with TRBD1 matching over 8 bases. The sequence was obtained from a man between 50 and 59 years old in good health and CMV-seropositive. This CDR3 is CASSLGTGLSYEQYF. In nucleotides, the CDR3 is TGTGCTAGCAGCTTAGGGACAGGCCTATCCTACGAGCAGTACTTC.